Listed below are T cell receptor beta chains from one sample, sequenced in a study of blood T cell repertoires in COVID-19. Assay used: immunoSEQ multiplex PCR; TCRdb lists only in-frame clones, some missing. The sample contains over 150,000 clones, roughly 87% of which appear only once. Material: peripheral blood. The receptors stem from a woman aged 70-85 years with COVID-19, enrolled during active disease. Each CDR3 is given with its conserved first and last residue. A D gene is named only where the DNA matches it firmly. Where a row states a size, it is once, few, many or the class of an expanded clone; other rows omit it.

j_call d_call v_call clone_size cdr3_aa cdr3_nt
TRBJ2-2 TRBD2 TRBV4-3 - CASSQVALAGRSGELFF TGCGCCAGCAGCCAAGTTGCCCTAGCGGGAAGGTCTGGGGAGCTGTTTTTT
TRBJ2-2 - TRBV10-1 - CASRPGNGELFF TGCGCCAGCAGGCCGGGGAACGGGGAGCTGTTTTTT
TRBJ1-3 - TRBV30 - CAWGTGSSGNTIYF TGTGCCTGGGGAACAGGGTCCTCTGGAAACACCATATATTTT
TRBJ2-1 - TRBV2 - CASRRLAFSHNEQFF TGTGCCAGTAGGAGATTAGCGTTCTCCCACAATGAGCAGTTCTTC
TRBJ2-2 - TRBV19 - CASRAPLRGTGELFF TGTGCCAGTAGGGCCCCCCTTAGGGGCACCGGGGAGCTGTTTTTT
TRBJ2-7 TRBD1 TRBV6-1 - CAGGQGTYEQYF TGTGCCGGCGGACAGGGGACCTACGAGCAGTACTTC
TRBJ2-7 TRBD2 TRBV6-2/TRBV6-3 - CASSYFGLAGAYEQYF TGTGCCAGCAGTTACTTCGGACTAGCGGGAGCCTACGAGCAGTACTTC
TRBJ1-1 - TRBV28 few CASSRLAKVASDTEAFF TGTGCCAGCAGTCGCCTTGCGAAGGTAGCTTCGGACACTGAAGCTTTCTTT
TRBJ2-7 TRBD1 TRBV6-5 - CASSYSRGREQYF TGTGCCAGCAGTTACTCTAGGGGGCGCGAGCAGTACTTC
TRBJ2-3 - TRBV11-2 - CASTTSRTQYF TGTGCCAGCACCACTTCGAGGACGCAGTATTTT
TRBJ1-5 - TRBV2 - CASSATGSRGNQPQHF TGTGCCAGCAGTGCTACAGGGAGCCGGGGCAATCAGCCCCAGCATTTT
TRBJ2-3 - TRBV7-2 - CASSFTAGLGGDTQYF TGTGCCAGCAGCTTTACGGCGGGATTGGGGGGAGATACGCAGTATTTT
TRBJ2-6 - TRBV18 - CASSPGADSGANVLTF TGTGCCAGCTCACCGGGGGCAGACTCTGGGGCCAACGTCCTGACTTTC
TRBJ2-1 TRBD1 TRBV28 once CASSPTTGDNEQFF TGTGCCAGCAGTCCAACGACAGGGGACAATGAGCAGTTCTTC
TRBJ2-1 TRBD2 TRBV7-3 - CASSLGTSGSDEQFF TGTGCCAGCAGCTTGGGGACTAGCGGGAGTGATGAGCAGTTCTTC
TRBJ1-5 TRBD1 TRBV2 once CAIQDRGNQPQHF TGTGCCATACAAGACAGGGGCAATCAGCCCCAGCATTTT
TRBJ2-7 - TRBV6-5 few CASSKTRGTVYEQYF TGTGCCAGCAGTAAAACCCGCGGGACAGTCTACGAGCAGTACTTC
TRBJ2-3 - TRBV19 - CASKINPGTDTQYF TGTGCCAGTAAGATTAATCCGGGCACAGATACGCAGTATTTT
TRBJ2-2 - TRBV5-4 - CASSPPRGKGGELFF TGTGCCAGCAGCCCTCCTAGGGGGAAGGGCGGGGAGCTGTTTTTT
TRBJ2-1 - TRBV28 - CASSGLIASSYNEQFF TGTGCCAGCAGTGGCCTCATAGCGTCTTCCTACAATGAGCAGTTCTTC
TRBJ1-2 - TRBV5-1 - CASSPSGEPVLGYTF TGCGCCAGCAGCCCATCAGGGGAACCGGTATTAGGCTACACCTTC
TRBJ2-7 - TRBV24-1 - CATSGSSTYEQYF TGTGCCACCAGTGGTTCCTCTACCTACGAGCAGTACTTC
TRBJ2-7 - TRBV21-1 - CASSIHRDLQITYEQYF TGTGCCAGCAGCATACACCGGGACTTACAAATCACCTACGAGCAGTACTTC
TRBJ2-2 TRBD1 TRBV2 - CASAGTGAFTGELFF TGTGCCAGCGCCGGGACAGGGGCCTTCACCGGGGAGCTGTTTTTT
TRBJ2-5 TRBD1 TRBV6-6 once CASSRMGSTGAETQYF TGTGCCAGCAGTCGAATGGGAAGCACAGGGGCAGAGACCCAGTACTTC
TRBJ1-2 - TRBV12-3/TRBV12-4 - CASSLRAAGYTF TGTGCCAGCAGTCTGAGGGCGGCTGGCTACACCTTC
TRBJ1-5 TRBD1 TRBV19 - CASSMWGQGSNQPQHF TGTGCCAGTAGTATGTGGGGACAGGGAAGTAATCAGCCCCAGCATTTT
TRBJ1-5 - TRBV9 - CASSRTGLNQPQHF TGTGCCAGCAGCCGCACAGGCCTCAATCAGCCCCAGCATTTT
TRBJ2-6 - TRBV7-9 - CASSLGGLWQSGANVLTF TGTGCCAGCAGCTTAGGCGGGCTTTGGCAATCTGGGGCCAACGTCCTGACTTTC
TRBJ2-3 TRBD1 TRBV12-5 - CASGLGTGGTDTQYF TGTGCTAGTGGTTTGGGGACAGGGGGCACAGATACGCAGTATTTT
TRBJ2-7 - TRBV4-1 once CASSPGHSFYEQYF TGCGCCAGCAGCCCCGGTCACTCGTTCTACGAGCAGTACTTC
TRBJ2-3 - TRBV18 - CASSPTGGGELGTDTQYF TGTGCCAGCTCACCAACCGGTGGCGGGGAGTTGGGCACAGATACGCAGTATTTT
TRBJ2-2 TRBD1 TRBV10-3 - CAISERQGVGGELFF TGTGCCATCAGCGAGAGACAGGGGGTGGGCGGGGAGCTGTTTTTT
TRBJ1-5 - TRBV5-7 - CASSIGQINQPQHF TGTGCCAGCAGCATCGGACAAATTAATCAGCCCCAGCATTTT
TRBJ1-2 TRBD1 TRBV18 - CASSPTGDSNYGYTF TGTGCCAGCTCGCCGACAGGGGATTCTAACTATGGCTACACCTTC
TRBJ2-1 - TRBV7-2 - CARPPGLPITYNEQFF TGTGCCAGGCCACCGGGACTCCCGATAACCTACAATGAGCAGTTCTTC
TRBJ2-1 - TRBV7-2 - CASSSTGSAYNEQFF TGTGCCAGCAGCTCCACAGGTTCTGCCTACAATGAGCAGTTCTTC
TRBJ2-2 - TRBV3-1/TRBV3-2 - CASSQTRAGELFF TGTGCCAGCAGCCAGACTAGAGCCGGGGAGCTGTTTTTT
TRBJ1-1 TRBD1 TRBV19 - CASTGDRAQNTEAFF TGTGCCAGTACCGGGGACAGGGCTCAGAACACTGAAGCTTTCTTT
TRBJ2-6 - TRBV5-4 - CASSFVGDRSGANVLTF TGTGCCAGCAGCTTTGTCGGGGATCGCTCTGGGGCCAACGTCCTGACTTTC
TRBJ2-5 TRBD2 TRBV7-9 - CASSSRLAGGGETQYF TGTGCCAGCAGCTCCCGCCTAGCGGGAGGAGGTGAGACCCAGTACTTC
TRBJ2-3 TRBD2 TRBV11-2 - CASSGASGRTNTQYF TGTGCCAGCAGCGGGGCTAGCGGGAGGACTAATACGCAGTATTTT
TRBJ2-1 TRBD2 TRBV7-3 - CASSLQAGGETYNEQFF TGTGCCAGCAGCTTACAAGCGGGAGGGGAAACCTACAATGAGCAGTTCTTC
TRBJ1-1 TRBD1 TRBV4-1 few CASSRLQGASTEAFF TGCGCCAGCAGCCGGCTTCAGGGGGCTAGCACTGAAGCTTTCTTT
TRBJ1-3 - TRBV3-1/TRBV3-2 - CASSYTSGPRGLYSGNTIYF TGTGCCAGCAGCTACACCTCCGGGCCCAGGGGTCTGTACTCTGGAAACACCATATATTTT